This passage covers 22 T cell receptor beta chains from one sample sequenced in a study of Graves' ophthalmopathy and Graves' hyperthyroidism. RNA transcripts yielded amplified TCR beta CDR3 regions. First-round RT-PCR employed HTBI primers, with a second-round multiplex PCR after it. TCRdb passed the multiplex PCR reads through MiXCR, listing each CDR3 protein once. The sample consists of about 160,000 distinct CDR3 sequences, approximately 40% of them appearing once. Sample: peripheral blood. The receptors were gathered from a man aged 25-45 years with Graves' ophthalmopathy.

Many counts were recorded for this clonotype. The genes are TRBV11-2 and TRBJ2-7; TRBD1 agrees at 10 bases. Trimming removed 6 bases from V and 5 bases from J; junction bases left unmatched: 7. The CDR3 sequence is 14 residues long. CDR1 is SGHAT and CDR2 is FQNNGV in the germline V gene. CDR3 in DNA: TGTGCCAGCAGATTGGGGGGGACAGGGGACGAGCAGTACTTC. It is translated as CASRLGGTGDEQYF.

This clonotype was picked up many times. The CDR3 protein is CASSKGTGNYGYTF. The CDR3 DNA is TGTGCCAGCAGTAAGGGGACAGGAAACTATGGCTACACCTTC. The chain joins TRBV12-3 or TRBV12-4 to TRBJ1-2, with 8 bases lining up with TRBD1. V lost 5 bases, J lost 2 bases, and 4 bases stayed unmatched. CDR3 length: 14 residues.

This clonotype was counted many times. The chain recombines TRBV11-2 with TRBJ2-7, with TRBD2 matching 7 bases. Per the germline V gene, CDR1 is SGHAT and CDR2 is FQNNGV. J was trimmed by 5 bases and V by 0 bases; bases with no gene match: 7. The CDR3 length is 15 residues. The CDR3 loop is CASSLDGGSRDEQYF. CDR3 nucleotide sequence: TGTGCCAGCAGCTTAGACGGCGGGAGTCGGGACGAGCAGTACTTC. Variable domain in full (rest from reference TRBV11-2 and TRBJ2-7): EAGVAQSPRYKIIEKRQSVAFWCNPISGHATLYWYQQILGQGPKLLIQFQNNGVVDDSQLPKDRFSAERLKGVDSTLKIQPAKLEDSAVYLCASSLDGGSRDEQYFGPGTRLTVT.

The genes are TRBV6-2 or TRBV6-3 and TRBJ1-1; TRBD1 aligns across 10 bases. Unmatched junction bases numbered 9, after V lost 7 bases and J lost 1 base. Germline V gene sequence: CDR1 MNHEY, CDR2 SVGEGT. The CDR3 contains 16 residues. The CDR3 bases are TGTGCCAGCACTACGGGACAGGGGATTGGGAACACTGAAGCTTTCTTT. This gives the protein CASTTGQGIGNTEAFF.

The sample holds many counts of this clonotype. This rearrangement joins TRBV12-3 or TRBV12-4 to TRBJ2-2, with 7 bases aligning to TRBD2. V was clipped by 6 bases and J by 2 bases; unmatched bases: 9. The CDR3 is 16 residues long. CDR3 loop: CASRPYGGGNTGELFF. The CDR3, as DNA: TGTGCCAGCAGACCCTATGGCGGGGGAAACACCGGGGAGCTGTTTTTT.

The chain recombines TRBV4-3 with TRBJ2-3; no clear D gene. V was shortened by 3 bases and J by 3 bases, with 10 bases between the two germline ends. The CDR3 extends over 14 amino acids. The germline CDR1 and CDR2 sequences are LGHNA and YSLEER. The CDR3 protein is CASSQVYGTDTQYF. The DNA for the CDR3 is TGCGCCAGCAGCCAGGTCTACGGTACAGATACGCAGTATTTT.

This clonotype was recorded many times. This sequence may be a read error, since a much larger clone differs from it by one base. The chain combines TRBV30 with TRBJ1-2; D gene unclear. CDR3 length: 15 residues. CDR1 is GTSNPN, CDR2 SVGIG, per germline (reference sequence). CDR3 loop: CARSDASRRIFGYTF. DNA of the CDR3: TGTGCCCGGAGTGATGCCAGCCGCCGGATATTTGGCTACACCTTC.

Only a few counts were recorded for this clonotype. The chain couples TRBV2 to TRBJ1-6, with a weak D call TRBD1 (6 bases). The CDR3 runs to 14 residues. V was trimmed by 3 bases and J by 6 bases, leaving 9 bases between them. In germline, CDR1 is SNHLY, CDR2 FYNNEI. The CDR3 sequence is CASSDSGVNSPLHF. Here the CDR3 DNA reads TGTGCCAGCAGTGATTCAGGGGTTAATTCACCCCTCCACTTT.

This clonotype was seen ten or more times. The chain recombines TRBV24-1 with TRBJ2-5; the D gene is possibly TRBD2 (5 bases). This CDR3 spans 13 amino acids. V was clipped by 2 bases and J by 5 bases, with 8 bases between them. Germline CDR1 KGHDR, CDR2 SFDVKD. The CDR3 DNA reads TGTGCCACCAGTGATTACAGAGGGGAGACCCAGTACTTC. As protein: CATSDYRGETQYF.

The V gene is TRBV19, the J gene TRBJ2-5; the match to TRBD2 covers 7 bases. CDR3 length: 14 amino acids. Germline V lookup: CDR1 LNHDA, CDR2 SQIVND (reference sequence). The ends lost 3 bases at V and 7 bases at J; junction bases unmatched: 8. CDR3 amino acids: CASSIGGESGTQYF. Here the CDR3 DNA reads TGTGCCAGTAGTATTGGGGGGGAATCGGGGACCCAGTACTTC.

The gene calls are TRBV6-1 and TRBJ2-7; possibly TRBD2 for D (5 bases). V shed 6 bases and J shed 4 bases, with 19 bases lying between them. This CDR3 spans 15 amino acids. Looked up from germline, CDR1 is MNHNS and CDR2 is SASEGT. This CDR3 reads CASRLGTGFGYEQYF. CDR3 sequence (DNA): TGTGCCAGCAGGTTGGGAACGGGGTTCGGGTACGAGCAGTACTTC.

This clonotype appeared many times. V gene TRBV6-5 combines with J gene TRBJ2-2; unclear D gene. The CDR3 extends over 13 amino acids. Germline V gene data show CDR1 as MNHEY and CDR2 as SVGAGI. The V and J ends lost 5 bases and 2 bases respectively, with 6 bases between them. The CDR3 loop is CASSPFNTGELFF. CDR3 bases: TGTGCCAGCAGTCCCTTTAACACCGGGGAGCTGTTTTTT.

In its sample, this clonotype was seen many times. This chain uses TRBV29-1 with TRBJ1-1; D is undetermined. Germline V lookup: CDR1 SQVTM, CDR2 ANQGSEA. This CDR3 spans 13 amino acids. V dropped 7 bases and J dropped 2 bases, with 14 bases sitting between them. CDR3 nucleotides: TGCAGCGCCTGGAAAGGGTTAAACACTGAAGCTTTCTTT. Its translation: CSAWKGLNTEAFF.

The chain carries TRBV9 and TRBJ2-7; D gene ambiguous. CDR1 SGDLS and CDR2 YYNGEE come from the germline V gene. V was pared by 0 bases and J by 0 bases, with 7 bases between. This CDR3 has 14 residues. The CDR3 DNA is TGTGCCAGCAGCGTAGCAACGGACTCCTACGAGCAGTACTTC. It specifies CASSVATDSYEQYF.

This chain uses TRBV6-2 or TRBV6-3 with TRBJ2-5; no clear D gene. V was trimmed by 6 bases and J by 2 bases, leaving 16 bases between them. The germline V gene has CDR1 MNHEY and CDR2 SVGEGT. The CDR3 length is 15 residues. The CDR3 bases are TGTGCCAGCAGGGCGATCGGAAGACTTCAAGAGACCCAGTACTTC. Its protein is CASRAIGRLQETQYF.

This clonotype was seen only a few times. The chain is built from TRBV28 and TRBJ1-1, with TRBD1 identical over 10 bases. The CDR3 spans 13 residues. Germline lookup yields CDR1 MDHEN and CDR2 SYDVKM. V gave up 5 bases and J gave up 11 bases; unmatched junction bases: 8. CDR3 loop: CASSTGQGLRAFF. In nucleotides, the CDR3 is TGTGCCAGCAGTACGGGACAGGGGTTGCGCGCTTTCTTT.

The chain combines TRBV4-2 with TRBJ2-7; no clear D. Per germline, CDR1 LGHNA and CDR2 YNFKEQ. This CDR3 region has 14 residues. The ends were cut back, 5 bases at V and 3 bases at J, with 14 bases in the middle. The CDR3 DNA reads as TGTGCCAGCAGCGGATTGGTATTTGACTACGAGCAGTACTTC. Residues: CASSGLVFDYEQYF.

This clonotype was observed many times. The rearrangement links TRBV28 to TRBJ2-7; 10 bases agree with TRBD1. CDR1 and CDR2 (germline): MDHEN, SYDVKM. Trimming removed 2 bases from V and 0 bases from J; junction bases left unmatched: 10. The CDR3 sequence is 18 residues long. CDR3 sequence reads: CASSLNSWDRGDSYEQYF. The CDR3 DNA sequence: TGTGCCAGCAGTTTAAACAGTTGGGACAGGGGCGACTCCTACGAGCAGTACTTC. The full variable domain, its missing parts supplied by reference TRBV28 and TRBJ2-7, is DVKVTQSSRYLVKRTGEKVFLECVQDMDHENMFWYRQDPGLGLRLIYFSYDVKMKEKGDIPEGYSVSREKKERFSLILESASTNQTSMYLCASSLNSWDRGDSYEQYFGPGTRLTVT.

This clonotype was seen only once. This chain links TRBV11-2 with TRBJ2-2, with no clear D. CDR3 length: 15 amino acids. The V end lost 3 bases, the J end lost 5 bases, and 13 bases lay between the germline ends. Germline V gene lookup returns CDR1 SGHAT and CDR2 FQNNGV. The CDR3 here is CASSFRPRRTGELFF. For the CDR3, the DNA is TGTGCCAGCAGCTTCCGTCCCAGACGGACCGGGGAGCTGTTTTTT.

In this sample, this clonotype turned up a few times. The chain uses TRBV6-2 or TRBV6-3 and TRBJ2-7; 9 nucleotides align to TRBD2. The CDR3 is made up of 13 amino acids. V lost 8 bases, J lost 7 bases, and 9 bases stayed unmatched. Germline V gene data show CDR1 as MNHEY and CDR2 as SVGEGT. The CDR3 sequence is CASGASGMGEQYF. CDR3 bases: TGTGCCAGCGGAGCTAGCGGGATGGGGGAGCAGTACTTC.

CDR3 region: CASSPRGKYSPLHF. DNA for the CDR3: TGTGCCAGCAGCCCCAGGGGGAAATACTCACCCCTCCACTTT. The chain links TRBV7-9 to TRBJ1-6; 7 bases match TRBD1. The V gene's germline CDR1 is SEHNR and CDR2 FQNEAQ (reference sequence). The CDR3 length is 14 residues. J was trimmed by 10 bases and V by 5 bases; bases with no gene match: 8.

This clonotype was recorded many times. The rearrangement joins TRBV5-1 to TRBJ1-3; D remains ambiguous. This CDR3 is 15 amino acids long. Germline CDR1 is SGHRS and CDR2 is YFSETQ. Between the trimmed V and J ends, which lost 1 base and 0 bases, there was a span of 8 bases. For the CDR3, the DNA is TGCGCCAGCAGCTTGACGTTCGACTCTGGAAACACCATATATTTT. Protein: CASSLTFDSGNTIYF.